One sample yielded the 27 T cell receptor beta chains listed below, sequenced in a study of T cell responses to AZD1222 COVID-19 vaccine (dated by TCRdb to the early 2020s). The library was built by means of the immunoSEQ multiplex PCR assay. This is the immuneACCESS table as TCRdb keeps it, with only in-frame sequences that have V and J called. A part of the clones is gone; compared with another copy, unresolved V genes explain less than half, and the rest is unexplained. In this sample the table shows some 130,000 clones, 75% to 90% of which occur a single time. Of the sample, about 4% is held by the ten largest clones. The time point tag for this specimen amounts to: baseline before first vaccination. The source material was peripheral blood, sampled on day 0 of AZD1222 vaccination. These receptors all come from an adult in good health.

The V gene is TRBV30, the J gene TRBJ2-7, with D maybe TRBD1 (6 bases). The CDR3 is 14 residues long. V dropped 5 bases and J dropped 2 bases, with 16 bases sitting between them. The V gene's germline CDR1 is GTSNPN and CDR2 SVGIG (reference sequence). DNA for the CDR3: TGTGCCTGGGGGAAAGGCAGGGGTACCTACGAGCAGTACTTC. As protein: CAWGKGRGTYEQYF.

The V gene is TRBV7-8, the J gene TRBJ1-1; no clear D gene. V was shortened by 2 bases and J by 0 bases, with 7 bases between the two germline ends. Per the germline V gene, CDR1 is SGHVS and CDR2 is FQNEAQ. The CDR3 runs to 14 residues. The CDR3 DNA reads TGTGCCAGCAGCTTATTACACATGAACACTGAAGCTTTCTTT. Its protein product is CASSLLHMNTEAFF.

The chain links TRBV30 to TRBJ2-7; possibly TRBD1 for D (6 bases). The CDR3 runs to 12 residues. Trimming cost V 8 bases and J 2 bases, with 13 bases left between them. Germline CDR1 is GTSNPN and CDR2 is SVGIG (reference sequence). CDR3 sequence: CAGKQGTYEQYF. CDR3 DNA sequence: TGTGCCGGGAAACAGGGCACCTACGAGCAGTACTTC.

The chain joins TRBV28 to TRBJ1-6; the D is unclear. The V end was cut by 3 bases, the J end by 1 base, with 7 bases between. The CDR3 is 15 amino acids. Germline V gene data show CDR1 as MDHEN and CDR2 as SYDVKM. The CDR3 sequence is CASSLSVSYNSPLHF. CDR3 in DNA: TGTGCCAGCAGTTTGAGTGTGTCCTATAATTCACCCCTCCACTTT.

This chain connects TRBV2 to TRBJ1-5; possibly TRBD1 for D (6 bases). The V gene's germline CDR1 is SNHLY and CDR2 FYNNEI. CDR3 length: 14 amino acids. With 5 bases removed from V and 7 bases from J, the gap between germline ends came to 15 bases. The CDR3 sequence: CASSPTGAGQPQHF. The DNA for the CDR3 is TGTGCCAGCAGTCCCACGGGGGCGGGACAGCCCCAGCATTTT.

The chain carries TRBV30 and TRBJ2-1; D possibly matches TRBD1 or TRBD2 (9 bases each). The CDR3 spans 15 residues. Per the germline V gene, CDR1 is GTSNPN and CDR2 is SVGIG (reference sequence). V lost 3 bases to trimming and J lost 5 bases, with 17 bases between them. CDR3 loop: CAWRPSGTGHNEQFF. The CDR3 coding sequence is TGTGCCTGGAGACCTAGCGGGACAGGGCACAATGAGCAGTTCTTC.

V and J are TRBV2 and TRBJ2-2; tentatively, D is TRBD1 or TRBD2 (5 bases each). Germline-derived CDR1 and CDR2 are SNHLY and FYNNEI. The CDR3 runs 15 residues. V shed 5 bases and J shed 4 bases, with 14 bases lying between them. This CDR3 reads CASSRDDSPTGELFF. DNA for the CDR3: TGTGCCAGCAGTCGGGATGACAGTCCCACCGGGGAGCTGTTTTTT.

This chain connects TRBV9 to TRBJ2-7; TRBD2 might be the D (5 bases). The CDR3 consists of 16 residues. Trimming stripped 0 bases from V and 7 bases from J, with 20 bases between. Germline assignment: CDR1 SGDLS and CDR2 YYNGEE. Written as DNA, the CDR3 is TGTGCCAGCAGCGTAGACCCCGCGGGCCCCGCTGGGGAGCAGTACTTC. Amino acids: CASSVDPAGPAGEQYF.

This sequence joins TRBV29-1 and TRBJ2-7; TRBD1 matches 8 bases. The CDR3 is made up of 13 amino acids. The ends lost 4 bases at V and 6 bases at J; junction bases unmatched: 8. CDR1 SQVTM and CDR2 ANQGSEA come from the germline V gene. The CDR3 region is CSVADRGASEQYF. CDR3 nucleotides: TGCAGCGTTGCAGACAGGGGTGCGAGCGAGCAGTACTTC.

This clone was recorded only once. V gene TRBV6-2 or TRBV6-3 combines with J gene TRBJ1-6; TRBD1 aligns across 7 bases. The CDR3 sequence is 15 residues long. Germline-derived CDR1 and CDR2 are MNHEY and SVGEGT. V dropped 2 bases and J dropped 12; count of bases not matched to a gene: 10. CDR3 sequence: CASSYGQVGIGPLHF. CDR3 DNA: TGTGCCAGCAGTTACGGACAGGTCGGAATTGGACCCCTCCACTTT.

This CDR3 reads CASWTYNEQFF. In DNA form, the CDR3 reads TGTGCCAGCTGGACCTACAATGAGCAGTTCTTC. The chain combines TRBV6-5 with TRBJ2-1; D remains ambiguous. The CDR3 loop spans 11 amino acids. Germline CDR1 reads MNHEY; CDR2 reads SVGAGI. The V gene lost 8 bases and the J gene lost 2 bases, with 4 bases spanning the gap.

The chain has TRBV28 and TRBJ1-4; D is unclear. The CDR3 sequence is 12 residues long. Germline assignment: CDR1 MDHEN and CDR2 SYDVKM. V lost 3 bases and J 7 bases, leaving 6 bases between the germline ends. This chain's CDR3 is CASSFLSEKLFF. The CDR3 bases are TGTGCCAGCAGTTTTCTGAGTGAAAAACTGTTTTTT.

The genes are TRBV13 and TRBJ1-1; possibly TRBD1 for D (5 bases). Trimming removed 5 bases from V and 4 bases from J, with 14 bases in between. CDR1 is PRHDT and CDR2 is FYEKMQ in the germline V gene (reference sequence). The CDR3 is 14 amino acids. CDR3 sequence reads: CASSKGRWGTEAFF. The CDR3 DNA reads as TGTGCCAGCAGCAAGGGACGGTGGGGCACTGAAGCTTTCTTT.

The chain joins TRBV9 to TRBJ2-1; 8 bases agree with TRBD1. The V segment lost 3 bases and the J segment 7 bases; nucleotides outside the gene matches: 12. This CDR3 has 16 amino acids. Germline-derived CDR1 and CDR2 are SGDLS and YYNGEE. The CDR3 bases are TGTGCCAGCAGCGAAGAGACCGACAGGGGATGGAATGAGCAGTTCTTC. This codes for CASSEETDRGWNEQFF. Full variable domain (outside the CDR3, taken from reference TRBV9 and TRBJ2-1): DSGVTQTPKHLITATGQRVTLRCSPRSGDLSVYWYQQSLDQGLQFLIQYYNGEERAKGNILERFSAQQFPDLHSELNLSSLELGDSALYFCASSEETDRGWNEQFFGPGTRLTVL.

V gene TRBV7-6 combines with J gene TRBJ2-1; 12 nucleotides match TRBD1. This CDR3 contains 16 residues. The V and J ends lost 5 bases and 7 bases, in that order; junction bases with no gene match: 9. CDR1 is SGHVS, CDR2 FNYEAQ, per germline. The CDR3 DNA follows: TGTGCCAGCAGCCCTTTGGGACAGGGGGCGATGAATGAGCAGTTCTTC. Translated, it gives CASSPLGQGAMNEQFF.

The CDR3 DNA sequence: TGTGCCTGGGAGACGGACAGGAGTGTCGGGGAGCTGTTTTTT. This codes for CAWETDRSVGELFF. The V gene is TRBV30, the J gene TRBJ2-2, with TRBD1 identical over 7 bases. The V segment lost 5 bases and the J segment 7 bases; nucleotides outside the gene matches: 10. This CDR3 region has 14 residues. Germline lookup yields CDR1 GTSNPN and CDR2 SVGIG (reference sequence).

This chain uses TRBV18 with TRBJ1-1; D is possibly TRBD1 (6 bases). The CDR3 length is 12 residues. Germline CDR1 reads KGHSH; CDR2 reads LQKENI. Trimming removed 3 bases at V and 5 bases at J, with 7 bases between. DNA for the CDR3: TGTGCCAGCTCACCGGGACAAACTGAAGCTTTCTTT. This encodes CASSPGQTEAFF.

This chain joins TRBV13 and TRBJ1-1; TRBD1 agrees at 7 bases. The CDR3 consists of 16 residues. V lost 5 bases, J lost 2 bases, and 11 bases stayed unmatched. From germline, CDR1 is PRHDT and CDR2 FYEKMQ (reference sequence). The CDR3 sequence is CASSPRTGLLNTEAFF. The CDR3 region has the DNA TGTGCCAGCAGCCCGCGGACAGGTCTTCTCAACACTGAAGCTTTCTTT.

CDR3 sequence reads: CASSFRDRDNSPLHF. DNA of the CDR3: TGTGCCAGCAGCTTCCGGGACAGGGATAATTCACCCCTCCACTTT. The rearrangement uses TRBV7-9 and TRBJ1-6, with 9 bases aligning to TRBD1. The V segment lost 3 bases and the J segment 5 bases; nucleotides outside the gene matches: 2. CDR3 length equals 15 residues. CDR1 and CDR2 from the germline V gene are SEHNR and FQNEAQ (reference sequence).

This rearrangement joins TRBV7-9 to TRBJ2-5; TRBD2 matches at 12 bases. The germline V gene encodes CDR1 SEHNR and CDR2 FQNEAQ (reference sequence). This CDR3 has 18 residues. V dropped 5 bases and J dropped 1; count of bases not matched to a gene: 11. CDR3 in amino acids: CASSPRLAGGWVQETQYF. CDR3 DNA: TGTGCCAGCAGCCCTCGGCTAGCGGGGGGGTGGGTCCAAGAGACCCAGTACTTC.

This chain connects TRBV19 to TRBJ2-6; D is possibly TRBD1 (5 bases). Germline V gives CDR1 LNHDA, CDR2 SQIVND (reference sequence). This CDR3 region has 15 residues. Trimming shortened V by 5 bases and J by 11 bases, and 19 bases separated the two germline ends. The CDR3 here is CASSGDRSHIDVLTF. CDR3 DNA sequence: TGTGCCAGTAGTGGTGACAGATCCCACATCGACGTCCTGACTTTC. Based on the CDR3 plus reference TRBV19 and TRBJ2-6, the full variable domain is DGGITQSPKYLFRKEGQNVTLSCEQNLNHDAMYWYRQDPGQGLRLIYYSQIVNDFQKGDIAEGYSVSREKKESFPLTVTSAQKNPTAFYLCASSGDRSHIDVLTFGAGSRLTVL.

The CDR3 DNA is TGTGCCAGCAGTGGACAGGTTTACACTGAAGCTTTCTTT. Translated: CASSGQVYTEAFF. The chain combines TRBV12-3 or TRBV12-4 with TRBJ1-1; TRBD1 matches at 7 bases. The CDR3 has 13 amino acids. The J segment lost 3 bases and the V segment lost 5 bases, leaving 3 bases of the junction unmatched.

The CDR3, as DNA: TGTGCCAGCAGCCAAGTTGCCAGGGGAAGGAGGTACGAGCAGTACTTC. Translated, it gives CASSQVARGRRYEQYF. The chain couples TRBV3-1 (or the pseudogene TRBV3-2) to TRBJ2-7, with D maybe TRBD1 (6 bases). The V end lost 1 base, the J end lost 4 bases, and 17 bases lay between the germline ends. This CDR3 has 16 amino acids. Germline V gene data show CDR1 as LGHDT and CDR2 as YNNKEL (reference sequence).

The V gene is TRBV5-1, the J gene TRBJ1-3; D unresolved. Germline V gives CDR1 SGHRS, CDR2 YFSETQ. The CDR3 is made up of 14 amino acids. V lost 0 bases to trimming and J lost 0 bases, with 4 bases between them. CDR3: CASSLDGSGNTIYF. The DNA of the CDR3 is TGCGCCAGCAGCTTGGACGGCTCTGGAAACACCATATATTTT. Looking up the rest from reference TRBV5-1 and TRBJ1-3 gives the full variable domain: KAGVTQTPRYLIKTRGQQVTLSCSPISGHRSVSWYQQTPGQGLQFLFEYFSETQRNKGNFPGRFSGRQFSNSRSEMNVSTLELGDSALYLCASSLDGSGNTIYFGEGSWLTVV.

This chain uses TRBV9 with TRBJ2-3; no definite D call. CDR1 is SGDLS and CDR2 is YYNGEE in the germline V gene. V was clipped by 0 bases and J by 2 bases, with 7 bases between them. This CDR3 is 14 amino acids long. The CDR3 DNA follows: TGTGCCAGCAGCGTAGAGTCAGACACAGATACGCAGTATTTT. Amino acids: CASSVESDTDTQYF.

The chain links TRBV5-1 to TRBJ1-2; the D is unclear. V dropped 0 bases and J dropped 9 bases, with 15 bases sitting between them. The CDR3 is 14 residues long. The germline V gene has CDR1 SGHRS and CDR2 YFSETQ. The CDR3 bases are TGCGCCAGCAGCTTGGGAACAGTATCGAATAGCTACACCTTC. It specifies CASSLGTVSNSYTF.

The rearrangement joins TRBV7-2 to TRBJ1-1; TRBD1 agrees at 7 bases. The CDR3 is 17 amino acids. Unmatched junction bases numbered 11, after V lost 2 bases and J lost 2 bases. The germline V gene has CDR1 SGHTA and CDR2 FQGNSA. This CDR3 is CASSLYPSGGGNTEAFF. The CDR3, as DNA: TGTGCCAGCAGCTTATACCCCTCGGGAGGGGGCAACACTGAAGCTTTCTTT.